These 32 T cell receptor beta chains were all obtained from the same sample, sequenced in a study of cytomegalovirus exposure and HLA in healthy donors. Measured with immunoSEQ multiplex PCR; TCRdb has only the in-frame clones, and not every one. This table has fewer than 200,000 clones, about nine tenths appearing once. The sequenced material came from PBMCs. The receptors originated from a woman between 18 and 30 years old in good health and CMV-seropositive.

The chain links TRBV5-6 to TRBJ1-1, with 7 bases lining up with TRBD1. Looked up from germline, CDR1 is SGHDT and CDR2 is YYEEEE. V lost 7 bases and J lost 6; bases outside the gene matches: 9. This CDR3 has 13 amino acids. The CDR3 protein is CASYRQGGAEAFF. The CDR3 DNA reads TGTGCCAGCTACCGTCAAGGGGGCGCTGAAGCTTTCTTT.

This clone was seen a handful of times. The chain carries TRBV5-6 and TRBJ2-7, with 8 nucleotides matching TRBD2. Germline V gene lookup returns CDR1 SGHDT and CDR2 YYEEEE. The CDR3 contains 14 residues. The V gene end was trimmed by 4 bases and the J gene end by 2 bases; junction bases not matched to a gene: 5. In DNA form, the CDR3 reads TGTGCCAGCAGCCAATTAGCGGGAACCTACGAGCAGTACTTC. Its translation is CASSQLAGTYEQYF.

The chain couples TRBV5-1 to TRBJ2-1; TRBD2 aligns across 12 bases. This CDR3 is 15 amino acids long. The ends lost 2 bases at V and 8 bases at J; junction bases unmatched: 5. CDR1 and CDR2 (germline): SGHRS, YFSETQ. The CDR3 DNA reads as TGCGCCAGCAGCTTTAGGCTAGCGGGAGGGGATGAGCAGTTCTTC. It translates to CASSFRLAGGDEQFF.

This chain's CDR3 is CAWSVEGIQYF. CDR3 DNA sequence: TGTGCCTGGAGTGTTGAGGGCATTCAGTACTTC. The chain links TRBV30 to TRBJ2-4; D might be TRBD2 (5 bases). This CDR3 contains 11 residues. Trimming shortened V by 0 bases and J by 9 bases, and 6 bases separated the two germline ends. Germline V CDR1 and CDR2: GTSNPN, SVGIG (reference sequence).

The rearrangement joins TRBV7-2 to TRBJ2-1, with a possible D match to TRBD2 (5 bases). V was cut by 0 bases and J by 11 bases, with 8 bases left in between. This CDR3 contains 12 residues. CDR1 and CDR2 from the germline V gene are SGHTA and FQGNSA. DNA for the CDR3: TGTGCCAGCAGCTTAGCGCCGGGGAAGCAGTTCTTC. This encodes CASSLAPGKQFF.

The rearrangement links TRBV7-2 to TRBJ2-4, with D possibly matching TRBD2 (6 bases). V was clipped by 7 bases and J by 0 bases, with 13 bases between them. Germline V gene lookup returns CDR1 SGHTA and CDR2 FQGNSA. The CDR3 is 15 residues long. CDR3 sequence reads: CASTLRRGAKNIQYF. In nucleotides, the CDR3 is TGTGCCAGCACCCTCAGGAGGGGAGCCAAAAACATTCAGTACTTC.

The chain employs TRBV29-1 and TRBJ2-7, with 11 bases identical to TRBD2. Germline loops: CDR1 SQVTM, CDR2 ANQGSEA. V dropped 5 bases and J dropped 5; count of bases not matched to a gene: 14. There are 16 residues in the CDR3. The CDR3 region has the DNA TGCAGCGTTTTGGGACTAGCGGCGTGGGGAAGCAACGAGCAGTACTTC. This codes for CSVLGLAAWGSNEQYF.

In the case of this clone: A read error is likely, as this CDR3 ends without the conserved phenylalanine or tryptophan. The gene calls are TRBV7-2 and TRBJ2-3; the match to TRBD2 covers 9 bases. Germline V gene lookup returns CDR1 SGHTA and CDR2 FQGNSA. Trimming at V came to 5 bases and at J to 0 bases, leaving 3 bases not matched to a gene. The CDR3 is 15 amino acids. Here the CDR3 reads CASSVGLASTDTQYL. DNA of the CDR3: TGTGCCAGCAGCGTCGGACTAGCGAGCACAGATACGCAGTATCTT.

J is TRBJ2-7 and V is TRBV4-3; D gene ambiguous. With 3 bases removed from V and 5 bases from J, the gap between germline ends came to 14 bases. CDR1 LGHNA and CDR2 YSLEER come from the germline V gene. The CDR3 runs to 14 residues. The CDR3 loop reads CASSHFLSSDEQYF. The CDR3 DNA reads as TGCGCCAGCAGCCACTTCCTTTCCTCTGACGAGCAGTACTTC.

The chain joins TRBV28 to TRBJ2-5, with unresolved D. Per germline, CDR1 MDHEN and CDR2 SYDVKM. CDR3 length equals 14 residues. Trimming stripped 2 bases from V and 0 bases from J, with 7 bases between. This chain's CDR3 is CASSLPGYQETQYF. The CDR3 DNA follows: TGTGCCAGCAGTTTACCAGGATACCAAGAGACCCAGTACTTC.

The genes are TRBV29-1 and TRBJ2-3; D possibly corresponds to TRBD2 (7 bases). The CDR3 length is 13 residues. Germline CDR1 is SQVTM and CDR2 is ANQGSEA. With 6 bases removed from V and 6 bases from J, the gap between germline ends came to 16 bases. In DNA form, the CDR3 reads TGCAGCGTGTTTAGGGGGGGGGTGGATACGCAGTATTTT. This encodes CSVFRGGVDTQYF.

The chain combines TRBV7-8 with TRBJ1-3; D might be TRBD1 (6 bases). Germline CDR1 reads SGHVS; CDR2 reads FQNEAQ. V was shortened by 2 bases and J by 0 bases, with 11 bases between the two germline ends. The CDR3 is 16 amino acids. CDR3 amino acids: CASSLTGYYSGNTIYF. The CDR3 region has the DNA TGTGCCAGCAGCTTAACAGGGTACTACTCTGGAAACACCATATATTTT.

V usage is TRBV28 and J usage is TRBJ2-1; the D is unclear. From germline, CDR1 is MDHEN and CDR2 SYDVKM. V was cut by 8 bases and J by 2 bases, with 10 bases left in between. CDR3 length equals 13 residues. CDR3 region: CASASVAYNEQFF. CDR3 in DNA: TGTGCCAGCGCAAGCGTAGCCTACAATGAGCAGTTCTTC.

This clone showed up just once. The genes are TRBV7-9 and TRBJ2-2; a weak D match, TRBD1 (5 bases). Germline loops: CDR1 SEHNR, CDR2 FQNEAQ (reference sequence). The CDR3 sequence is 17 residues long. V was pared by 5 bases and J by 0 bases, with 16 bases between. CDR3 region: CASSNLQGLANTGELFF. The CDR3 coding sequence is TGTGCCAGCAGCAACTTGCAGGGCCTAGCGAACACCGGGGAGCTGTTTTTT.

This chain connects TRBV19 to TRBJ1-1; D uncertain. Trimming took off 1 base at V and 4 bases at J, with 10 bases between the two ends. The CDR3 is made up of 14 amino acids. Germline CDR1 reads LNHDA; CDR2 reads SQIVND (reference sequence). Written as DNA, the CDR3 is TGTGCCAGTAGTATAGGTGCAGGTGGCACTGAAGCTTTCTTT. This encodes CASSIGAGGTEAFF.

The chain has TRBV11-3 and TRBJ2-1; 10 bases are shared with TRBD2. The CDR3 is 12 residues long. CDR1 is SGHNT and CDR2 is YENEEA in the germline V gene. As DNA, the CDR3 is TGTGTTAGCGGGAGGAGCTACAATGAGCAGTTCTTC. Protein sequence: CVSGRSYNEQFF.

The chain recombines TRBV30 with TRBJ1-1, with a weak D call TRBD1 (5 bases). CDR1 and CDR2 from the germline V gene are GTSNPN and SVGIG (reference sequence). Trimming removed 3 bases at V and 2 bases at J, with 16 bases between. The CDR3 has 15 residues. The CDR3 DNA follows: TGTGCCTGGAGATACCTGGGGGGAAAAAACACTGAAGCTTTCTTT. This encodes CAWRYLGGKNTEAFF.

The CDR3 coding sequence is TGTGCCAGCAGCCAGGGACTAGCTTACGAGCAGTACTTC. Amino acids: CASSQGLAYEQYF. The chain recombines TRBV4-2 with TRBJ2-7, with 9 bases matching TRBD2. J lost 4 bases, V lost 3 bases, and 1 base had no gene match. The CDR3 extends over 13 amino acids. CDR1 and CDR2 from the germline V gene are LGHNA and YNFKEQ.

This clone was recorded once. The chain carries TRBV12-5 and TRBJ1-4, with D maybe TRBD1 (5 bases). This CDR3 is built from 12 residues. V was shortened by 5 bases and J by 10 bases, with 11 bases between the two germline ends. The germline gives CDR1 LGHNT, CDR2 FRNRAP. CDR3 residues: CASGMGEGKLFF. The CDR3 DNA follows: TGTGCTAGTGGTATGGGGGAGGGAAAACTGTTTTTT.

This chain links TRBV11-2 with TRBJ2-3, with TRBD2 as a possible D gene (7 bases). V lost 5 bases to trimming and J lost 2 bases, with 17 bases between them. Germline CDR1 SGHAT, CDR2 FQNNGV. This CDR3 has 16 residues. The CDR3 sequence: CASSTRGAGVTDTQYF. CDR3 DNA: TGTGCCAGCAGCACCCGGGGGGCGGGGGTCACAGATACGCAGTATTTT.

The chain joins TRBV7-9 to TRBJ2-1; tentatively, D is TRBD2 (6 bases). Trimming removed 5 bases at V and 0 bases at J, with 11 bases between. Per the germline V gene, CDR1 is SEHNR and CDR2 is FQNEAQ (reference sequence). This CDR3 has 15 amino acids. The CDR3 nucleotides are TGTGCCAGCAGCCAAGGGACTTCCTCCTACAATGAGCAGTTCTTC. It specifies CASSQGTSSYNEQFF.

The chain carries TRBV11-2 and TRBJ2-7; the D gene is possibly TRBD1 (6 bases). V was pared by 2 bases and J by 7 bases, with 12 bases between. Germline V gene lookup returns CDR1 SGHAT and CDR2 FQNNGV. The CDR3 loop spans 13 amino acids. As DNA, the CDR3 is TGTGCCAGCAGCTTAAACAGGGTCGGGGAGCAGTACTTC. Translation: CASSLNRVGEQYF.

The J gene is TRBJ2-3, the V gene TRBV6-1; D is unresolved. The CDR3 is made up of 14 amino acids. The V and J ends lost 5 bases and 0 bases respectively, with 9 bases between them. Germline lookup yields CDR1 MNHNS and CDR2 SASEGT. CDR3 residues: CASSLLLSTDTQYF. CDR3 DNA sequence: TGTGCCAGCAGTCTCTTACTCAGCACAGATACGCAGTATTTT.

This chain uses TRBV30 with TRBJ2-7; TRBD2 agrees at 9 bases. The length of the CDR3 is 16 residues. The V segment lost 0 bases and the J segment 4 bases; nucleotides outside the gene matches: 10. Germline V lookup: CDR1 GTSNPN, CDR2 SVGIG (reference sequence). The CDR3 is CAWSVMVSGRTYEQYF. CDR3 bases: TGTGCCTGGAGTGTAATGGTTAGCGGGAGAACATACGAGCAGTACTTC.

This clone was counted only a few times. V gene TRBV2 combines with J gene TRBJ2-7; 9 nucleotides align to TRBD2. Looked up from germline, CDR1 is SNHLY and CDR2 is FYNNEI. CDR3 length: 14 residues. The ends lost 4 bases at V and 4 bases at J; junction bases unmatched: 5. Here the CDR3 DNA reads TGTGCCAGCAGTGTGCGGACTAGCGTGTACGAGCAGTACTTC. Amino acids: CASSVRTSVYEQYF.

This clone is labeled as medium-sized (0.01 to 0.1%). The rearrangement joins TRBV19 to TRBJ1-2; TRBD1 matches at 8 bases. V gave up 5 bases and J gave up 6 bases; unmatched junction bases: 5. The V gene's germline CDR1 is LNHDA and CDR2 SQIVND (reference sequence). This CDR3 spans 13 amino acids. In DNA, the CDR3 is TGTGCCAGTAGTGCACTACAGGGGGATGGCTACACCTTC. This codes for CASSALQGDGYTF.

This clone was counted between two and nine times. The rearrangement uses TRBV30 and TRBJ1-5; tentative D call: TRBD1 (6 bases). The V end lost 1 base, the J end lost 2 bases, and 12 bases lay between the germline ends. Germline V gene lookup returns CDR1 GTSNPN and CDR2 SVGIG (reference sequence). The CDR3 is 15 residues long. For the CDR3, the DNA is TGTGCCTGGAGTGAAAGGGGGATTGGCAATCAGCCCCAGCATTTT. Translating it yields CAWSERGIGNQPQHF.

The chain links TRBV5-8 to TRBJ1-5; 8 nucleotides line up with TRBD1. V lost 3 bases and J lost 3; bases outside the gene matches: 5. The CDR3 totals 15 residues. Germline V gene data show CDR1 as SGHTS and CDR2 as YDEGEE. In DNA, the CDR3 is TGTGCCAGCAGCTGGGGACAGGCGATCAATCAGCCCCAGCATTTT. Encoded protein: CASSWGQAINQPQHF.

The chain combines TRBV30 with TRBJ2-7; D is uncertain. The V gene's germline CDR1 is GTSNPN and CDR2 SVGIG (reference sequence). V lost 2 bases, J lost 3 bases, and 8 bases lay in between. The CDR3 loop spans 12 amino acids. The CDR3 loop reads CAWSYSFYEQYF. The CDR3 nucleotides are TGTGCCTGGAGTTACAGCTTCTACGAGCAGTACTTC.

The V and J genes are TRBV7-2 and TRBJ2-1; 9 bases match TRBD2. This CDR3 has 16 amino acids. CDR1 is SGHTA and CDR2 is FQGNSA in the germline V gene. V shed 5 bases, J shed 6 bases, and the junction held 11 bases outside the gene matches. The CDR3 bases are TGTGCCAGCAGCGCTCCCCGGGCTAGCGGGATCAATGAGCAGTTCTTC. Its translation is CASSAPRASGINEQFF.

The genes are TRBV6-5 and TRBJ1-5; 7 bases match TRBD1. The CDR3 contains 14 residues. Trimming took 3 bases from V and 2 from J; bases not matched to a gene: 1. Germline V gene data show CDR1 as MNHEY and CDR2 as SVGAGI. This chain's CDR3 is CASSYTGGNQPQHF. The CDR3, as DNA: TGTGCCAGCAGTTATACAGGGGGCAATCAGCCCCAGCATTTT.

The V and J genes are TRBV21-1 and TRBJ2-1; TRBD2 is taken as the D call from the table, unchecked against the DNA. TRBV21-1 is deemed a pseudogene. This CDR3 comprises 16 residues. The CDR3 reads CASSNRSGSSYNEQFF. The CDR3 nucleotides are TGTGCCAGCAGCAACCGGAGCGGAAGCTCCTACAATGAGCAGTTCTTC.